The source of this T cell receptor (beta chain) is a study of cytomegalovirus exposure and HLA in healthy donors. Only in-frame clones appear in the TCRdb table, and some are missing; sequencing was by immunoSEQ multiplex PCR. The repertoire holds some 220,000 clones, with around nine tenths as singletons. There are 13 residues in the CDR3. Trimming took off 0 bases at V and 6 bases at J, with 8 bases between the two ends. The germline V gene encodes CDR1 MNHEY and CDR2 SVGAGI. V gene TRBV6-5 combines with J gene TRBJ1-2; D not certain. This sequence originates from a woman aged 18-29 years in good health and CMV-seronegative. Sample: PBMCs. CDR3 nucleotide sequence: TGTGCCAGCAGTTACTCGCCGGGAGATGGCTACACCTTC. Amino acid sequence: CASSYSPGDGYTF.